A selection of T cell receptor beta chains follows, all from one sample in a study of shared clonotypes between healthy human individuals. Using immunoSEQ multiplex PCR, the repertoire was profiled, and TCRdb retains in-frame clones only, with some absent. The sample has a few million clones, just over 90% seen once. Sequencing was performed on naive CD4+ T cells sorted from blood. Every receptor here comes from a young man in good health. Both conserved end residues are part of each CDR3. Clone size, where shown, is once, few, many, or a class for clones that have expanded.

v_gene,abundance,j_gene,CDR3aa
TRBV4-2,-,TRBJ2-5,CASSQDSLWRETQYF
TRBV6-5,-,TRBJ2-7,CASRAGDRGYEQYF
TRBV28,once,TRBJ2-5,CASSFLDALGETQYF
TRBV10-3,-,TRBJ2-2,CAIRPTLAMVSPTNTGELFF
TRBV19,-,TRBJ1-5,CASSITGNQPQHF
TRBV19,-,TRBJ1-2,CASSIPLGVPSGYTF
TRBV30,-,TRBJ1-2,CAWSVRGLVKNNYGYTF
TRBV5-1,once,TRBJ2-5,CASSLVGVVETQYF
TRBV19,-,TRBJ1-2,CASSIDKGYGYTF
TRBV11-2,few,TRBJ1-6,CASSLGTVNSPLHF
TRBV7-6,-,TRBJ2-2,CASSLRDFTGELFF
TRBV5-1,-,TRBJ2-1,CASSLLGQGANEQFF
TRBV10-3,-,TRBJ2-7,CAISRGRERDYEQYF
TRBV10-1,-,TRBJ1-6,CASSGGQGKGPLHF
TRBV6-5,-,TRBJ2-7,CASSRDRYYEQYF
TRBV7-2,-,TRBJ2-3,CASSFGDTQYF
TRBV30,-,TRBJ1-2,CAWLTLYGYTF
TRBV6-5,once,TRBJ1-4,CASSPSATNEKLFF
TRBV7-6,-,TRBJ2-5,CASSSGLAGETQYF
TRBV4-3,-,TRBJ2-3,CASSQGAGGRDTDTQYF
TRBV5-1,-,TRBJ2-1,CASSLEGGAYNEQFF
TRBV6-6,-,TRBJ2-1,CASIPILAENYNEQFF
TRBV10-1,-,TRBJ2-4,CASSERGPKNIQYF
TRBV7-3,-,TRBJ2-3,CASSQVGLGTDTQYF
TRBV11-2,-,TRBJ2-2,CASSLGVYTGELFF
TRBV28,-,TRBJ1-2,CASSRGQGRGYTF
TRBV11-1,-,TRBJ2-5,CASSLSPREFETQYF
TRBV6-6,-,TRBJ2-1,CASRSALSSYNEQFF
TRBV29-1,-,TRBJ2-3,CSVGKRGERTDTQYF
TRBV27,once,TRBJ1-5,CASRPGTGGAGQPQHF
TRBV5-8,-,TRBJ2-7,CASSLGTSGGFVSYEQYF
TRBV7-2,few,TRBJ1-2,CASATPHRGGYTF
TRBV28,-,TRBJ2-7,CATRSGQGWYEQYF
TRBV21-1,-,TRBJ2-3,CASSKVPRTGSTDTQYF
TRBV19,-,TRBJ1-1,CATAQGPTEAFF
TRBV10-3,once,TRBJ2-3,CAISESYRRPQDTQYF
TRBV5-6,-,TRBJ1-5,CASTQGAGQPQHF
TRBV4-1,few,TRBJ1-6,CASSPDGVGSPLHF
TRBV18,-,TRBJ2-2,CASSPTTDVAGELFF
TRBV10-3,-,TRBJ2-1,CAISGGSLGVYNEQFF
TRBV2,-,TRBJ1-2,CARRISGQNYGYTF
TRBV6-1,-,TRBJ1-4,CASSVTATNEKLFF
TRBV6-1,-,TRBJ1-3,CASSSVYSGNTIYF
TRBV6-5,-,TRBJ2-7,CASKERGEQYF
TRBV30,-,-,CAWSVGPSGSHSYEQYF
TRBV19,few,TRBJ1-5,CASSTTEYSNQPQHF
TRBV12-5,-,TRBJ1-1,CASGLVLGQGISGHEAFF